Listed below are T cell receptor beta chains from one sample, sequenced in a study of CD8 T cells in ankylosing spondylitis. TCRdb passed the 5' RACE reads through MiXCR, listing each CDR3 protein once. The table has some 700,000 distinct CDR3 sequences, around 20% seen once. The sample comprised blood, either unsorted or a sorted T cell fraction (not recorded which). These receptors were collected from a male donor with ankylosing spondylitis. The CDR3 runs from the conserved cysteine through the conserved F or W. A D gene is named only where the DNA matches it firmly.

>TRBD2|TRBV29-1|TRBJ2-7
CSVGSGGSYEQYF
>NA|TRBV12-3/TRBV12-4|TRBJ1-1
CASSFSAGTYSEAFF
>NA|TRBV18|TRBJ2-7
CASQSPTYEQYF
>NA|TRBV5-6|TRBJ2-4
CASSLVGQKNIQYF
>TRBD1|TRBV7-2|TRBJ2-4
CASSLEWVRQGSVQYF
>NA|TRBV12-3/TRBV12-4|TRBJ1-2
CASSSQPFTNYGYTF
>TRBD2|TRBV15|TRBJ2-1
CATSRDMVLAPDNEQFF
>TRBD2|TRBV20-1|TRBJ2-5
CSARELAGLQETQYF
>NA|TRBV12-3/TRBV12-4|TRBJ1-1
CASSLLENTEAFF
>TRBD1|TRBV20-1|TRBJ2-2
CSASPGTGGTGELFF
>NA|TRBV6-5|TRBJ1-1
CASSYSGKTMGAFF
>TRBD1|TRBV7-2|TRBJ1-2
CASSPDRGRGVYTF
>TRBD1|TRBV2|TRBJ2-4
CAIIPGQGENIQYF
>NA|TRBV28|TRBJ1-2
CASSLRGRDYGYTF
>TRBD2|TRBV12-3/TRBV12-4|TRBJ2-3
CASSLVGLAGVTHTQYF
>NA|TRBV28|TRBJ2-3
CASERWSTDTQYF
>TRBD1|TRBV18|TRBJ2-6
CASSPRIRQGAFGANVLTF
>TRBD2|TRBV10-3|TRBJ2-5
CAISESGLDGVGQYF
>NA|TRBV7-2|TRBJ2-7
CASSRASKEGEQYF
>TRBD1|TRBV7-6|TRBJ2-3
CASSFGQGASTDTQYF
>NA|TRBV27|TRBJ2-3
CASSSLGGTDTQYF
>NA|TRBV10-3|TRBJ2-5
CANAPGIQETQYF
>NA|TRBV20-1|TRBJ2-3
CSAREGAGRDTQYF
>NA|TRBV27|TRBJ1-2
CASSPKGLGYGYTF
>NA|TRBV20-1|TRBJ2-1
CRARDPVAITGRYEQFF
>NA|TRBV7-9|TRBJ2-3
CASSLIHDTDTQYF
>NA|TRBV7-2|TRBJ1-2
CASSLLQGATRRYGYTF
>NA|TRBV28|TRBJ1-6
CASVIGGGGSQPLHF
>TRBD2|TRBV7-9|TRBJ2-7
CASSLTSGGVSYEQYF
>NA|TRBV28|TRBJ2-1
CASSFSGGRGEQFF
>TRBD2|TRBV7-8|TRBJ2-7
CASSPRGLAGVEQYF
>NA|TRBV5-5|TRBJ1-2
CASSLVLGSNYGYTF
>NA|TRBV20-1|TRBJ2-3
CSARVGGVGTDTQYF
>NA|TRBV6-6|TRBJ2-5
CASRGPPGETQYF
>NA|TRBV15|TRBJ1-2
CATSRGGVVGYTF
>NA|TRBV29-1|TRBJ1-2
CSVSFWGDSGYTF
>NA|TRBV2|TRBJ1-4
CASSWATTNEKLFF
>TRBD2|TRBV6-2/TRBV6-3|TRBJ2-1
CATGLAGLNEQFF
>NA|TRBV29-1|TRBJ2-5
CSVEGRTDPYQETQYF
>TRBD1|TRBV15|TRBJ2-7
CATSRDQGTGFSRGEQYF
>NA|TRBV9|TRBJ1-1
CASSPTGTVNTEAFF
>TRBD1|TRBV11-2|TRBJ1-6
CASSWPRDSGDLHNSPLHF
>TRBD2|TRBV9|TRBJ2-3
CASSVGQREYTDTQYF
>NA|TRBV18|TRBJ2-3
CASSPRVPVFDTDTQYF
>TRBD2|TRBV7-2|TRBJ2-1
CASSLVWAAGGRNEQFF
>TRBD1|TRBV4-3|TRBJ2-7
CASSQDSGGDSSYEQYF
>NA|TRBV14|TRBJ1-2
CASSPDSVNYGYTF
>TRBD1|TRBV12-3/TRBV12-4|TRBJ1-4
CASSPDRGLKRSREKLFF
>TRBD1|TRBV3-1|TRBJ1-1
CASSQAGGTEAFF
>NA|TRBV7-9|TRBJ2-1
CASSLPGGRYNEQFF
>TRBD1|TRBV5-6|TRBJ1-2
CASSFGQANYGYTF
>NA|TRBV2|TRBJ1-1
CASRKTGRGAEAFF
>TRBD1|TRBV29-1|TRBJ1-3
CSVVFTGGGNTIYF
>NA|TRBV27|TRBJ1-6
CASSSVRGWNSPLHF
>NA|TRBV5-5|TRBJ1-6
CASSPIINNSPLHF